These 17 T cell receptor beta chains were all obtained from the same sample, sequenced in a study of OX40 agonist ivuxolimab in advanced cancers. Generated by immunoSEQ multiplex PCR, the TCRdb table keeps only in-frame clones and is missing some. The table has approximately 72,000 clones, around 84% seen once. The specimen was CD4+ or CD8+ T cells sorted from blood, collected in a trial of the OX40 agonist ivuxolimab. These receptors originate from an adult with an advanced solid tumor such as melanoma, head and neck, liver or kidney cancer.

This sequence joins TRBV7-9 and TRBJ2-3; no firm D call. The V and J ends lost 1 base and 6 bases respectively, with 8 bases between them. The CDR3 spans 13 residues. Germline lookup yields CDR1 SEHNR and CDR2 FQNEAQ (reference sequence). CDR3 region: CASSLGDWDTQYF. CDR3 in DNA: TGTGCCAGCAGCTTAGGAGACTGGGATACGCAGTATTTT.

On this clone: Different DNA sequences within this sample yield the same CDR3. The chain joins TRBV4-1 to TRBJ2-7; D gene ambiguous. This CDR3 has 15 amino acids. CDR1 is MGHRA and CDR2 is YSYEKL in the germline V gene. V was pared by 1 base and J by 1 base, with 11 bases between. The CDR3 here is CASSQAQFSSYEQYF. As DNA, the CDR3 is TGCGCCAGCAGCCAAGCGCAATTCTCGTCCTACGAGCAGTACTTC.

This clone showed up just once. The chain links TRBV29-1 to TRBJ2-1; D is unclear. The CDR3 has 12 amino acids. Germline V gives CDR1 SQVTM, CDR2 ANQGSEA. V gave up 6 bases and J gave up 6 bases, with 12 bases separating them. This chain's CDR3 is CSVKLLGNEQFF. The CDR3 DNA follows: TGCAGCGTGAAACTACTGGGCAATGAGCAGTTCTTC.

This sequence joins TRBV19 and TRBJ2-3; D perhaps matches TRBD2 (6 bases). This CDR3 region has 16 residues. Germline CDR1 reads LNHDA; CDR2 reads SQIVND (reference sequence). V lost 5 bases, J lost 4 bases, and 19 bases lay in between. The CDR3 reads CASSYRSAGRPDTQYF. The CDR3, as DNA: TGTGCCAGTAGTTACAGGAGCGCAGGGAGGCCAGATACGCAGTATTTT. Based on the CDR3 plus reference TRBV19 and TRBJ2-3, the full variable domain is DGGITQSPKYLFRKEGQNVTLSCEQNLNHDAMYWYRQDPGQGLRLIYYSQIVNDFQKGDIAEGYSVSREKKESFPLTVTSAQKNPTAFYLCASSYRSAGRPDTQYFGPGTRLTVL.

This clone was observed once. The junction departs from the called germline gene at one end, perhaps through a read error. The CDR3 protein is CASSKAGGQETQYF. As DNA, the CDR3 is TGTGCTAGCAGTAAAGCGGGGGGTCAAGAGACCCAGTACTTC. The V and J genes are TRBV7-7 and TRBJ2-5; 9 bases align to TRBD2. Germline V CDR1 and CDR2: SSHAT, FNYEAQ (reference sequence). The CDR3 totals 14 residues.

The chain employs TRBV19 and TRBJ2-1, with 7 nucleotides matching TRBD1. Germline CDR1 and CDR2: LNHDA and SQIVND (reference sequence). V was clipped by 3 bases and J by 4 bases; unmatched bases: 6. The CDR3 spans 15 residues. CDR3 nucleotides: TGTGCCAGTAGTATTTGGGGCAGGGGGTACAATGAGCAGTTCTTC. This codes for CASSIWGRGYNEQFF.

The rearrangement joins TRBV14 to TRBJ2-7; D is unclear. With 1 base removed from V and 0 bases from J, the gap between germline ends came to 22 bases. CDR1 SGHDN and CDR2 FVKESK come from the germline V gene. The CDR3 spans 19 residues. The CDR3 reads CASSQVEIRRGRPSYEQYF. Written as DNA, the CDR3 is TGTGCCAGCAGCCAAGTGGAAATCCGCCGAGGACGGCCCTCCTACGAGCAGTACTTC. Full variable domain (rest looked up from reference TRBV14 and TRBJ2-7): EAGVTQFPSHSVIEKGQTVTLRCDPISGHDNLYWYRRVMGKEIKFLLHFVKESKQDESGMPNNRFLAERTGGTYSTLKVQPAELEDSGVYFCASSQVEIRRGRPSYEQYFGPGTRLTVT.

The V gene is TRBV5-5, the J gene TRBJ2-5; D could derive from TRBD1 or TRBD2 (5 bases each). The V and J ends lost 5 bases and 5 bases respectively, with 16 bases between them. Germline values: CDR1 SGHKS, CDR2 YYEKEE (reference sequence). This CDR3 is 14 amino acids long. In DNA, the CDR3 is TGTGCCAGCAGACGGGACCTTTCTATCGAGACCCAGTACTTC. Protein sequence: CASRRDLSIETQYF. Using reference TRBV5-5 and TRBJ2-5 for the parts outside the CDR3, the full variable domain is DAGVTQSPTHLIKTRGQQVTLRCSPISGHKSVSWYQQVLGQGPQFIFQYYEKEERGRGNFPDRFSARQFPNYSSELNVNALLLGDSALYLCASRRDLSIETQYFGPGTRLLVL.

This clone occurred once. DNA for the CDR3: TGCGCCAGCAGCCCAGCGGGGAGCTCCTACGAGCAGTACTTC. It specifies CASSPAGSSYEQYF. The genes are TRBV4-3 and TRBJ2-7; 7 bases match TRBD2. CDR1 is LGHNA, CDR2 YSLEER, per germline. The CDR3 loop spans 14 amino acids. The ends lost 4 bases at V and 0 bases at J; junction bases unmatched: 3.

The V gene is TRBV6-5, the J gene TRBJ2-2, with D uncertain. This CDR3 is built from 13 residues. V was shortened by 4 bases and J by 5 bases, with 8 bases between the two germline ends. CDR1 and CDR2 from the germline V gene are MNHEY and SVGAGI. CDR3 loop: CASSSPGTGELFF. CDR3 bases: TGTGCCAGCAGTTCCCCGGGTACCGGGGAGCTGTTTTTT.

This clone was counted a single time. The V gene is TRBV7-2, the J gene TRBJ2-3, with a possible D match to TRBD2 (5 bases). The CDR3 contains 14 residues. The germline V and J ends were trimmed by 5 bases and 7 bases, with 16 bases remaining between them. Germline CDR1 SGHTA, CDR2 FQGNSA. The CDR3 region is CASSVERYGNTQYF. DNA of the CDR3: TGTGCCAGCAGCGTTGAGCGGTACGGGAATACGCAGTATTTT.

The chain uses TRBV6-5 and TRBJ1-5, with TRBD1 identical over 7 bases. The CDR3 is 14 amino acids. V shed 2 bases, J shed 7 bases, and the junction held 5 bases outside the gene matches. Per the germline V gene, CDR1 is MNHEY and CDR2 is SVGAGI. Written as DNA, the CDR3 is TGTGCCAGCAGTTACAGGGACAGCGACCAGCCCCAGCATTTT. Translation: CASSYRDSDQPQHF.

The V and J genes are TRBV18 and TRBJ1-1; D gene unclear. The CDR3 loop spans 13 amino acids. Between the trimmed V and J ends, which lost 3 bases and 1 base, there was a span of 6 bases. Germline V CDR1 and CDR2: KGHSH, LQKENI. The CDR3 is CASSPSQNTEAFF. The CDR3 coding sequence is TGTGCCAGCTCACCCAGCCAGAACACTGAAGCTTTCTTT.

This clone appeared a single time. The chain combines TRBV7-2 with TRBJ2-3; 12 nucleotides line up with TRBD2. Germline trimming cut 1 base from V and 2 bases from J; bases unmatched to any gene: 7. Germline CDR1 and CDR2: SGHTA and FQGNSA. This CDR3 spans 18 amino acids. CDR3 sequence (DNA): TGTGCCAGCAGCTTAGTTAGGCTAGCGGGGGGGGTCACAGATACGCAGTATTTT. As protein: CASSLVRLAGGVTDTQYF.

The chain uses TRBV4-1 and TRBJ1-2, with D uncertain. The CDR3 runs to 14 residues. CDR1 and CDR2 from the germline V gene are MGHRA and YSYEKL. The germline V and J ends were trimmed by 3 bases and 4 bases, with 12 bases remaining between them. The chain's CDR3 is CASSQLAATYGYTF. Here the CDR3 DNA reads TGCGCCAGCAGCCAGTTAGCTGCAACCTATGGCTACACCTTC.

V usage is TRBV30 and J usage is TRBJ2-1, with D perhaps TRBD1 (6 bases). Germline V gene data show CDR1 as GTSNPN and CDR2 as SVGIG (reference sequence). V lost 2 bases, J lost 2 bases, and 7 bases lay in between. This CDR3 has 13 amino acids. The CDR3 coding sequence is TGTGCCTGGAGTCAGGGGACCTACAATGAGCAGTTCTTC. Amino acid sequence: CAWSQGTYNEQFF.

This clone was observed a few times. This rearrangement joins TRBV7-2 to TRBJ1-1, with TRBD1 as a possible D gene (5 bases). This CDR3 is built from 13 residues. Germline V gives CDR1 SGHTA, CDR2 FQGNSA. V gave up 3 bases and J gave up 9 bases, with 14 bases separating them. CDR3 loop: CASSLGGTEKAFF. CDR3 bases: TGTGCCAGCAGCTTGGGGGGGACGGAGAAAGCTTTCTTT.